This section outlines one T cell receptor (beta chain) sequence together with its context. Its matching antigen is unknown. These data originate in a study of T-cell reconstitution after alpha-beta-depleted transplantation in children. Points from the study as a whole: Several hundred expanded graft clones reportedly supplied alpha-beta T cells about two months after transplant. Diversity of TCRbeta at day 60 was high in some patients, arising from surviving recipient T cells and thymic progenitors.

Unique molecular identifiers were incorporated during preparation of the TCRbeta library. TCRdb fed the PCR reads into MiXCR, producing one record per CDR3 protein. The table lists about 440,000 distinct CDR3 sequences, roughly 44% of them singletons. The CDR3 loop spans 14 amino acids. V was clipped by 3 bases and J by 3 bases, with 9 bases between them. This chain uses TRBV12-3 or TRBV12-4 with TRBJ1-5; the D is unclear. Sequenced material: PBMCs, taken before TCRalphabeta/CD19-depleted stem cell transplant. The receptor comes from a girl aged 2 to 10 with aplastic anemia, due to receive a stem cell transplant. In DNA form, the CDR3 reads TGTGCCAGCAGTTTTGGAACCACCAATCAGCCCCAGCATTTT. Encoded protein: CASSFGTTNQPQHF.